The 14 T cell receptor beta chains listed next were all sequenced from one sample in a study of blood T cell repertoires in COVID-19. Produced via immunoSEQ multiplex PCR; TCRdb's table is partial and in-frame only. The table shows roughly 230,000 clones, with under 90% occurring only once. The sample comprised peripheral blood. Every receptor here comes from a woman older than 75 with COVID-19, enrolled during active disease.

The rearrangement links TRBV15 to TRBJ1-4; maybe TRBD1 (5 bases). CDR3 size: 17 residues. Germline CDR1 LNHNV, CDR2 YYDKDF (reference sequence). V shed 0 bases and J shed 10 bases, with 21 bases lying between them. The DNA of the CDR3 is TGTGCCACCAGCAGAGATCGAGTAGTCCAGGGTAGCGGAAAACTGTTTTTT. Amino acids: CATSRDRVVQGSGKLFF.

The V and J genes are TRBV6-1 and TRBJ2-1; maybe TRBD1 (5 bases). Looked up from germline, CDR1 is MNHNS and CDR2 is SASEGT. V was cut by 3 bases and J by 4 bases, with 10 bases left in between. This CDR3 spans 14 amino acids. CDR3 nucleotide sequence: TGTGCCAGCAGTGAGGGGCAGTCGTACAATGAGCAGTTCTTC. It specifies CASSEGQSYNEQFF.

The rearrangement uses TRBV14 and TRBJ1-5, with a weak D call TRBD1 (6 bases). This CDR3 contains 15 residues. V was trimmed by 1 base and J by 3 bases, leaving 10 bases between them. Germline loops: CDR1 SGHDN, CDR2 FVKESK. As DNA, the CDR3 is TGTGCCAGCAGCCAAGGGGGGGGGCTCAATCAGCCCCAGCATTTT. Amino acids: CASSQGGGLNQPQHF.

J is TRBJ2-7 and V is TRBV28; D is possibly TRBD1 (5 bases). The CDR3 contains 13 residues. The ends were cut back, 3 bases at V and 4 bases at J, with 10 bases in the middle. In germline, CDR1 is MDHEN, CDR2 SYDVKM. Here the CDR3 reads CASSLAGFYEQYF. The CDR3 region has the DNA TGTGCCAGCAGTTTGGCAGGGTTTTACGAGCAGTACTTC.

V and J are TRBV2 and TRBJ1-3; possibly TRBD1 for D (6 bases). The CDR3 runs 18 residues. V lost 7 bases, J lost 0 bases, and 22 bases lay in between. Looked up from germline, CDR1 is SNHLY and CDR2 is FYNNEI. Here the CDR3 DNA reads TGTGCCAGCACGAAGGGGGACCCCCGAACGGGCTCTGGAAACACCATATATTTT. Encoded protein: CASTKGDPRTGSGNTIYF.

Regarding this clone: Distinct nucleotide sequences in the sample also encode this CDR3. The V gene is TRBV5-1, the J gene TRBJ2-5; possible D gene TRBD1, 5 bases. Germline V gene lookup returns CDR1 SGHRS and CDR2 YFSETQ. The CDR3 is 12 amino acids. Trimming took off 4 bases at V and 4 bases at J, with 8 bases between the two ends. The DNA of the CDR3 is TGCGCCAGCAGCCTGGGGCTAGAGACCCAGTACTTC. This codes for CASSLGLETQYF.

This clone was recorded only once. The chain links TRBV19 to TRBJ1-6; 7 bases fit TRBD1. The CDR3 covers 14 residues. The germline CDR1 and CDR2 sequences are LNHDA and SQIVND (reference sequence). V gave up 3 bases and J gave up 8 bases; unmatched junction bases: 4. DNA for the CDR3: TGTGCCAGTAGTATTAAAGGGGGCGATTCACCCCTCCACTTT. It yields the protein CASSIKGGDSPLHF.

V and J are TRBV28 and TRBJ2-1; the match to TRBD2 covers 12 bases. Germline V gene lookup returns CDR1 MDHEN and CDR2 SYDVKM. The J segment lost 9 bases and the V segment lost 3 bases, leaving 6 bases of the junction unmatched. The length of the CDR3 is 15 residues. The CDR3 reads CASSLEASGGGEQFF. DNA for the CDR3: TGTGCCAGCAGTTTGGAGGCTAGCGGGGGGGGTGAGCAGTTCTTC.

This chain links TRBV27 with TRBJ2-5; 7 bases map to TRBD1. In germline, CDR1 is MNHEY, CDR2 SMNVEV (reference sequence). This CDR3 has 14 residues. The junction had 8 bases not matched to a gene; V was cut back by 5 bases and J by 5 bases. CDR3 amino acids: CASSRQGYGETQYF. CDR3 bases: TGTGCCAGCAGTAGACAGGGATATGGGGAGACCCAGTACTTC.

CDR3 loop: CASKSGAAGDTEAFF. CDR3 in DNA: TGTGCCAGCAAATCAGGAGCGGCAGGGGACACTGAAGCTTTCTTT. The chain joins TRBV28 to TRBJ1-1; a possible D gene is TRBD1 (6 bases). Germline V lookup: CDR1 MDHEN, CDR2 SYDVKM. Trimming cost V 7 bases and J 3 bases, with 18 bases left between them. The CDR3 has 15 residues.

The chain couples TRBV5-1 to TRBJ2-2; TRBD1 is a possible D gene (6 bases). V lost 0 bases to trimming and J lost 2 bases, with 11 bases between them. Germline assignment: CDR1 SGHRS and CDR2 YFSETQ. There are 16 residues in the CDR3. CDR3: CASSLADSTNTGELFF. The CDR3 bases are TGCGCCAGCAGCTTGGCGGACAGCACAAACACCGGGGAGCTGTTTTTT.

The chain couples TRBV30 to TRBJ1-4; D possibly corresponds to TRBD1 (5 bases). Germline CDR1 is GTSNPN and CDR2 is SVGIG (reference sequence). There are 14 residues in the CDR3. V lost 3 bases and J 4 bases, leaving 12 bases between the germline ends. The CDR3 loop reads CAWSQTVDNEKLFF. DNA for the CDR3: TGTGCCTGGAGCCAGACAGTTGATAATGAAAAACTGTTTTTT.

J is TRBJ2-2 and V is TRBV5-1; TRBD1 might be the D (5 bases). The ends were cut back, 4 bases at V and 6 bases at J, with 16 bases in the middle. This CDR3 is 15 amino acids long. Germline V gene lookup returns CDR1 SGHRS and CDR2 YFSETQ. In DNA, the CDR3 is TGCGCCAGCAGCCCGGGCAAGCAGGGATCCGGGGAGCTGTTTTTT. Translation gives CASSPGKQGSGELFF. The full variable domain, in which reference TRBV5-1 and TRBJ2-2 provide the parts outside the CDR3, is KAGVTQTPRYLIKTRGQQVTLSCSPISGHRSVSWYQQTPGQGLQFLFEYFSETQRNKGNFPGRFSGRQFSNSRSEMNVSTLELGDSALYLCASSPGKQGSGELFFGEGSRLTVL.

This chain connects TRBV2 to TRBJ1-1; TRBD1 matches 8 bases. Germline V CDR1 and CDR2: SNHLY, FYNNEI. V lost 7 bases, J lost 0 bases, and 1 base stayed unmatched. The CDR3 covers 13 residues. CDR3 loop: CASKQGVNTEAFF. The CDR3 DNA is TGTGCCAGCAAACAGGGGGTGAACACTGAAGCTTTCTTT.